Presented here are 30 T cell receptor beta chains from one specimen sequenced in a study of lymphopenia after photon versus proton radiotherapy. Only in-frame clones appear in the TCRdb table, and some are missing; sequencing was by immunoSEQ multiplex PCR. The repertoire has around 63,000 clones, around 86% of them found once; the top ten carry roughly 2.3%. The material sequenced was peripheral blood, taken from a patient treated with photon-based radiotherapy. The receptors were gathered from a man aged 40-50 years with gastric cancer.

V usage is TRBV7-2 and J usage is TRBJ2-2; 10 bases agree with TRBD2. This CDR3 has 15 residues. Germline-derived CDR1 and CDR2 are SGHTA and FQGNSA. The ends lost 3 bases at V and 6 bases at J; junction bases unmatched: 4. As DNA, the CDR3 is TGTGCCAGCAGCTTTGGGACTAGCGTTCCCGGGGAGCTGTTTTTT. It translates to CASSFGTSVPGELFF.

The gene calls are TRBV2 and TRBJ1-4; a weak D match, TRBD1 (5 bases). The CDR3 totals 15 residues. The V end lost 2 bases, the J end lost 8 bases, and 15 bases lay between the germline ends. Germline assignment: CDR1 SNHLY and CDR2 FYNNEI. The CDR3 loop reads CASSELGQGAEKLFF. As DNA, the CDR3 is TGTGCCAGCAGTGAACTGGGGCAGGGTGCGGAAAAACTGTTTTTT.

The CDR3 region is CAWGASLGRNGYTF. The CDR3 DNA sequence: TGTGCCTGGGGGGCTAGCTTAGGTAGGAATGGCTACACCTTC. The chain carries TRBV30 and TRBJ1-2, with D maybe TRBD1 (5 bases). Trimming left V 5 bases short and J 6 bases short, with 19 bases between. Germline V lookup: CDR1 GTSNPN, CDR2 SVGIG (reference sequence). The CDR3 runs 14 residues.

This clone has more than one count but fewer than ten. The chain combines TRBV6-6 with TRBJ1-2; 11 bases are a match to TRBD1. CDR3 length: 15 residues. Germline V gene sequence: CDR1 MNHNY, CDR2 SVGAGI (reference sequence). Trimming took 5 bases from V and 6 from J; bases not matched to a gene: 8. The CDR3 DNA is TGTGCCAGCAGTATCCCGGGACAGGGGGTCCATGGCTACACCTTC. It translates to CASSIPGQGVHGYTF.

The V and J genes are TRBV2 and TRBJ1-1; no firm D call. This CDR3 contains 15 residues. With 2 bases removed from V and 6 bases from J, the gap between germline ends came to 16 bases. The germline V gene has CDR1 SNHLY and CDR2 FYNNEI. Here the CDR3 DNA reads TGTGCCAGCAGTGAATGGGCGGGAAATGTAGCTGAAGCTTTCTTT. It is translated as CASSEWAGNVAEAFF.

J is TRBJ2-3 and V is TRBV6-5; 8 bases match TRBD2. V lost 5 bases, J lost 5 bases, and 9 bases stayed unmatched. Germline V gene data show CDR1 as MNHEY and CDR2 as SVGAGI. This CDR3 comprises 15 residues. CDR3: CASSGTSGGRDTQYF. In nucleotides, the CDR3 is TGTGCCAGCAGTGGGACTAGTGGGGGTCGAGATACGCAGTATTTT.

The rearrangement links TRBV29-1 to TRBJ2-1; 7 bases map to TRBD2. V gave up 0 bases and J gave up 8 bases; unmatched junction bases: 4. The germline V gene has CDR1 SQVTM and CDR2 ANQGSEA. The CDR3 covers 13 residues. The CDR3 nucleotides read TGCAGCGTTGAAGATGGCGCGGGGGATGAGCAGTTCTTC. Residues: CSVEDGAGDEQFF.

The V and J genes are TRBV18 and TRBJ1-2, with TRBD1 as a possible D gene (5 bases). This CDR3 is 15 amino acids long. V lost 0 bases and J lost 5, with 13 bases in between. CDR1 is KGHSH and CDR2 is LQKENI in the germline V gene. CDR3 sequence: CASSPPGTDVYGYTF. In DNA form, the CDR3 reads TGTGCCAGCTCACCACCCGGGACGGATGTTTATGGCTACACCTTC. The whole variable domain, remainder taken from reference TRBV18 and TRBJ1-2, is NAGVMQNPRHLVRRRGQEARLRCSPMKGHSHVYWYRQLPEEGLKFMVYLQKENIIDESGMPKERFSAEFPKEGPSILRIQQVVRGDSAAYFCASSPPGTDVYGYTFGSGTRLTVV.

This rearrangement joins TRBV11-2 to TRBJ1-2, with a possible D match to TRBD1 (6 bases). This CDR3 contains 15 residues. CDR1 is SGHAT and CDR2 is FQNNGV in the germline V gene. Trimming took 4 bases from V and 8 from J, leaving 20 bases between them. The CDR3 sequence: CASSSFLYRVGGYTF. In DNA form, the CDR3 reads TGTGCCAGCAGCTCCTTCCTTTACAGGGTAGGCGGCTACACCTTC.

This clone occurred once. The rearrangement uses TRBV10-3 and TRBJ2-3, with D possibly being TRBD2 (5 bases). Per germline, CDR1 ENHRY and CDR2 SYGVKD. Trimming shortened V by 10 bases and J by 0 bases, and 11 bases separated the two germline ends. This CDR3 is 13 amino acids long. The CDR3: CATKRPSTDTQYF. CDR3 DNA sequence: TGTGCCACTAAGCGGCCTAGCACAGATACGCAGTATTTT.

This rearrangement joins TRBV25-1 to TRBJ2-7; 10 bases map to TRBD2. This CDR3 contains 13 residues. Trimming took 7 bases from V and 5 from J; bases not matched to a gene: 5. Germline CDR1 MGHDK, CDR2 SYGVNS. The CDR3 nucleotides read TGTGCCAGCACTCCGGGACTAGCGAACGAGCAGTACTTC. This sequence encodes CASTPGLANEQYF.

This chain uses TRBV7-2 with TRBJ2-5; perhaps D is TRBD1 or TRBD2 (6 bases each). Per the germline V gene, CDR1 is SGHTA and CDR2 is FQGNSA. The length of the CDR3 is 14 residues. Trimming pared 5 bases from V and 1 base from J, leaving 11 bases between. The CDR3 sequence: CASSLRGLQETQYF. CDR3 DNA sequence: TGTGCCAGCAGCCTCCGGGGGCTCCAAGAGACCCAGTACTTC.

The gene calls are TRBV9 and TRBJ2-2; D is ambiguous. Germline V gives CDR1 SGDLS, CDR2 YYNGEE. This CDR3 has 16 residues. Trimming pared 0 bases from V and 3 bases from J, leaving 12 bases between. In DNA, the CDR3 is TGTGCCAGCAGCGTAGCGGATACCGTACACACCGGGGAGCTGTTTTTT. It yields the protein CASSVADTVHTGELFF.

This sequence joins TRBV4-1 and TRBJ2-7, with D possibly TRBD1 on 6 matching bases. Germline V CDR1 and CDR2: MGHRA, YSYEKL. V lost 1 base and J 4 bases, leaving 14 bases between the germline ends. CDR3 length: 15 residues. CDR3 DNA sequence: TGCGCCAGCAGCCAAGGGGACACAGCCTATTACGAGCAGTACTTC. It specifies CASSQGDTAYYEQYF.

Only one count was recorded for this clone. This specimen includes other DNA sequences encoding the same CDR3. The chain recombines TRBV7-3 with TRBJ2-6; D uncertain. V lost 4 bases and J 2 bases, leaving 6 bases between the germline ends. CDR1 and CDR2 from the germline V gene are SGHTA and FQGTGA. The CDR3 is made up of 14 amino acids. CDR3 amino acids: CASSSRPGANVLTF. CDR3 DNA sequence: TGTGCCAGCAGCTCCAGGCCTGGGGCCAACGTCCTGACTTTC.

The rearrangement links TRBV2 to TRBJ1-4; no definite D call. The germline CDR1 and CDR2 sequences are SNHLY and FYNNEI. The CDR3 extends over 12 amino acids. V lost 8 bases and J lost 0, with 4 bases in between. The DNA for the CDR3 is TGTGCCAGCTCCTCAACTAATGAAAAACTGTTTTTT. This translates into CASSSTNEKLFF.

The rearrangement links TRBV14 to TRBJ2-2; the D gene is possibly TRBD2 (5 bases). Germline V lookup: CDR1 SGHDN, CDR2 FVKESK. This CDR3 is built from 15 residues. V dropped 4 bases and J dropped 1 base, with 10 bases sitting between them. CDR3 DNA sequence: TGTGCCAGCAGCCTTGAGGGAGTGAACACCGGGGAGCTGTTTTTT. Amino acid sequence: CASSLEGVNTGELFF.

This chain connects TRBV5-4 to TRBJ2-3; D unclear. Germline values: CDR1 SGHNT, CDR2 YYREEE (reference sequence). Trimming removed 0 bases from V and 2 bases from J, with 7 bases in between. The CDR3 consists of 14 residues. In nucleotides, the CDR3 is TGTGCCAGCAGCTTGGATGGCGTCACAGATACGCAGTATTTT. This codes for CASSLDGVTDTQYF.

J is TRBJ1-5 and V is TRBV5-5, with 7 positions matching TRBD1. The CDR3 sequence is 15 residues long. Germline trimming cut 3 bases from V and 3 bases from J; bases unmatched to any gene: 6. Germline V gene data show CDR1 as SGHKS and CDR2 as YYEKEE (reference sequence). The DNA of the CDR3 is TGTGCCAGCAGCTATGGGACAGAGATCAATCAGCCCCAGCATTTT. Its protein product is CASSYGTEINQPQHF.

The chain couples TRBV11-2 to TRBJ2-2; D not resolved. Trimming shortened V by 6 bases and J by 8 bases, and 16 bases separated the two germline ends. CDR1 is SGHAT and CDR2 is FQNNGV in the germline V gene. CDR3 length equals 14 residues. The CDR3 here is CASRLLADPGELFF. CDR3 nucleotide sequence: TGTGCCAGCAGGCTCCTTGCCGACCCGGGGGAGCTGTTTTTT.

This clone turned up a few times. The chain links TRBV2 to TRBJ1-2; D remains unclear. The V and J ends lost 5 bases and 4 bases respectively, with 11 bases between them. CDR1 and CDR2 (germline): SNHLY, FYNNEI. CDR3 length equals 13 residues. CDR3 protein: CASSPRLAYGYTF. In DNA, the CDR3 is TGTGCCAGCAGTCCGCGGTTAGCCTATGGCTACACCTTC.

The CDR3 coding sequence is TGTGCCATCGGCAAGGGGGCTGGAGAAGATACGCAGTATTTT. Encoded protein: CAIGKGAGEDTQYF. The V gene is TRBV10-3, the J gene TRBJ2-3; 7 bases are a match to TRBD1. This CDR3 is 14 amino acids long. CDR1 is ENHRY and CDR2 is SYGVKD in the germline V gene. J lost 5 bases, V lost 8 bases, and 10 bases had no gene match.

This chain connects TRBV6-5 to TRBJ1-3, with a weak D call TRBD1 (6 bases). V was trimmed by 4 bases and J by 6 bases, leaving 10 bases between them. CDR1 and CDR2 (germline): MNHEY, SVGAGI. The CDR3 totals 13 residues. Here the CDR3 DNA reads TGTGCCAGCAGTTCCGGGACACCAAACACCATATATTTT. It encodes CASSSGTPNTIYF.

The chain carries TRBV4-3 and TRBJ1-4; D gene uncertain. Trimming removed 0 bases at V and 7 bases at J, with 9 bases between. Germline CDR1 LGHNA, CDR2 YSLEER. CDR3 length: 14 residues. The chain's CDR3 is CASSQETAGEKLFF. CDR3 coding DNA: TGCGCCAGCAGCCAAGAAACAGCTGGTGAAAAACTGTTTTTT.

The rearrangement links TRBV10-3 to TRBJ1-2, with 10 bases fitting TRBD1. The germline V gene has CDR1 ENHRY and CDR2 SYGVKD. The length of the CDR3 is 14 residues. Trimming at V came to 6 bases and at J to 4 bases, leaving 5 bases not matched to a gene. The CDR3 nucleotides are TGTGCCATCAGCGGGACAGGGGAGTCCTATGGCTACACCTTC. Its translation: CAISGTGESYGYTF.

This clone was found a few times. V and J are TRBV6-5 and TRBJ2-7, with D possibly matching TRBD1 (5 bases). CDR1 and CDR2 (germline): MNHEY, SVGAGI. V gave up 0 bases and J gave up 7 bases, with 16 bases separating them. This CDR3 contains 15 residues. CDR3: CASSYSARADGEQYF. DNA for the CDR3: TGTGCCAGCAGTTACTCCGCCAGGGCTGATGGAGAGCAGTACTTC.

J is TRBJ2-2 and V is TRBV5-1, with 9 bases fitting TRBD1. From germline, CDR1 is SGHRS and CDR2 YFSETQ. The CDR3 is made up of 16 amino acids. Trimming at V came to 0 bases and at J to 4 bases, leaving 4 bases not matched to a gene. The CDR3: CASSLGQGVVTGELFF. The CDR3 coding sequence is TGCGCCAGCAGCTTGGGACAGGGGGTCGTCACCGGGGAGCTGTTTTTT.

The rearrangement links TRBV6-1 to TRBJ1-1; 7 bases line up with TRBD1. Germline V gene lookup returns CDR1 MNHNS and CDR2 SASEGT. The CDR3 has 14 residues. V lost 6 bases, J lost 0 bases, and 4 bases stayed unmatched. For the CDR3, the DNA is TGTGCCAGCAGGTGGGACAGAGTGAACACTGAAGCTTTCTTT. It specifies CASRWDRVNTEAFF.

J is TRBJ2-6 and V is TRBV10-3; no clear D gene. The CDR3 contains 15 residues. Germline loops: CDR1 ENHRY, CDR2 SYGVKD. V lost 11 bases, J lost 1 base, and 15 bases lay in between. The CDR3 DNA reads TGTGCCGCTGCACCCCAGGTGTCTGGGGCCAACGTCCTGACTTTC. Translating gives CAAAPQVSGANVLTF.

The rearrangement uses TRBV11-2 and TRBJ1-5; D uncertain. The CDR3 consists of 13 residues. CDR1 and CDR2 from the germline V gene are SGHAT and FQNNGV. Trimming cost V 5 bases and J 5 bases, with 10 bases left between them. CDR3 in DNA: TGTGCCAGCAGCCTCACAGAAGATCAGCCCCAGCATTTT. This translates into CASSLTEDQPQHF.